This T cell receptor (beta chain) was profiled in a study of CD8 T cells in Susac syndrome. In blood CD8+ and CD4+ T cells, TCR beta underwent sequencing. TEMRA cells underwent FACS enrichment and CD8+ and CD4+ T cells underwent negative isolation. This clonotype has a single count. V lost 2 bases, J lost 9 bases, and 11 bases lay in between. The CDR3 runs to 13 residues. Germline values: CDR1 MDHEN, CDR2 SYDVKM. Random-hexamer reverse transcription was applied to roughly 0.45 to 1 ug RNA. Across 54 Vbeta and 13 Jbeta, TCR beta CDR3 was amplified with immunoSEQ multiplex PCR. TCRdb recomputed calls from the immunoSEQ multiplex PCR reads with MiXCR, one row per CDR3 protein. The sample shows fewer than 300,000 distinct CDR3 sequences, 85% of them seen only once.

Material: CD8+ T cells from PBMCs. The TCR comes from a human donor with multiple sclerosis. The chain couples TRBV28 to TRBJ2-1; no definite D call. The CDR3 spells CASSLIRRGEQFF. The CDR3, as DNA: TGTGCCAGCAGTTTAATAAGGCGTGGTGAGCAGTTCTTC.